This T cell receptor beta chain was sequenced in a study of T cell repertoires in cytomegalovirus infection. Study-wide findings and caveats: Dominating the ex vivo response were HLA-C-restricted CMV-specific TCR beta clonotypes.

Concerning this clonotype itself: Its antigen remains unknown.

TCRdb ran MiXCR on the reads and lists one entry per CDR3 protein. The sample holds under 90,000 distinct CDR3 sequences, about 22% seen once. The germline CDR1 and CDR2 sequences are SQVTM and ANQGSEA. V lost 6 bases, J lost 6 bases, and 14 bases lay in between. This CDR3 is 12 amino acids long. The sample comprised PBMCs, sequenced either directly or after in vitro stimulation (not recorded which). The chain is built from TRBV29-1 and TRBJ1-2; D remains unclear. The source is a human donor in good health (CMV status not recorded). Some clones in this sample may be carry-over from other donors' samples. This CDR3 is CSVLEGFNGYTF. The CDR3 DNA sequence: TGCAGCGTCCTCGAAGGGTTTAATGGCTACACCTTC.